A single sample is the source of the 29 T cell receptor beta chains below, sequenced in a study of blood T cell repertoires in COVID-19. Measured with immunoSEQ multiplex PCR; TCRdb has only the in-frame clones, and not every one. This sample has approximately 210,000 clones; roughly 78% occur once, and the top ten carry approximately 12%. Sequencing was performed on peripheral blood. These receptors were obtained from a woman between 40 and 50 years old with acute or convalescent COVID-19.

CDR3 amino acids: CASTLLPHGGNTIYF. The CDR3 region has the DNA TGTGCCAGCACCCTCTTGCCCCACGGGGGAAACACCATATATTTT. This chain connects TRBV7-2 to TRBJ1-3; D call uncertain. CDR1 and CDR2 from the germline V gene are SGHTA and FQGNSA. This CDR3 spans 15 amino acids. With 7 bases removed from V and 4 bases from J, the gap between germline ends came to 17 bases.

The chain is built from TRBV6-4 and TRBJ2-1; 10 bases fit TRBD2. Trimming took 3 bases from V and 3 from J; bases not matched to a gene: 2. Germline V gene data show CDR1 as MRHNA and CDR2 as SNTAGT. This CDR3 has 15 amino acids. CDR3 DNA: TGTGCCAGCAGTGAGAGGACTAGCGGCTACAATGAGCAGTTCTTC. This gives the protein CASSERTSGYNEQFF.

The chain combines TRBV12-3 or TRBV12-4 with TRBJ2-5; D gene uncertain. CDR3 length: 11 residues. V was pared by 4 bases and J by 5 bases, with 5 bases between. CDR3 DNA: TGTGCCAGCAGTTCTAGGGAGACCCAGTACTTC. It yields the protein CASSSRETQYF.

V and J are TRBV24-1 and TRBJ2-7; 8 bases align to TRBD2. CDR1 and CDR2 (germline): KGHDR, SFDVKD. This CDR3 spans 15 amino acids. V shed 7 bases, J shed 4 bases, and the junction held 11 bases outside the gene matches. The DNA for the CDR3 is TGTGCCACCAGCAGCGGGAGTGCCGGATGGTACGAGCAGTACTTC. Protein sequence: CATSSGSAGWYEQYF.

The J gene is TRBJ2-3, the V gene TRBV2; no clear D gene. The CDR3 loop spans 10 amino acids. Germline lookup yields CDR1 SNHLY and CDR2 FYNNEI. Trimming took 3 bases from V and 12 from J, leaving 7 bases between them. CDR3 loop: CASSETTQYF. The CDR3 DNA reads as TGTGCCAGCAGTGAGACAACTCAGTATTTT.

With regard to this clone: Germline and junction disagree at one end, which may indicate a read error. The chain is built from TRBV6-1 and TRBJ2-2; 7 bases are shared with TRBD1. CDR1 is MNHNS, CDR2 SASEGT, per germline. This CDR3 is 15 amino acids long. For the CDR3, the DNA is TGTGCCAGCAGGGAAGTCGACAGGGAGACCGGGGAGCTGTTTTTT. Translated: CASREVDRETGELFF.

The chain is built from TRBV21-1 and TRBJ1-2; the D call in the table, TRBD1, was not verified against the DNA. TRBV21-1 is listed as a pseudogene. This CDR3 contains 12 residues. The CDR3 region has the DNA TGTGCCAGCAGCAAACAGGGGGATGGCTACACCTTC. It yields the protein CASSKQGDGYTF.

This rearrangement joins TRBV7-9 to TRBJ1-5, with D possibly matching TRBD1 (6 bases). Per germline, CDR1 SEHNR and CDR2 FQNEAQ (reference sequence). V lost 0 bases and J lost 5, with 11 bases in between. The CDR3 extends over 15 amino acids. Here the CDR3 reads CASSLAGKGDQPQHF. The CDR3 DNA reads as TGTGCCAGCAGCTTAGCAGGGAAGGGGGATCAGCCCCAGCATTTT.

The chain employs TRBV6-6 and TRBJ2-7; TRBD2 matches at 12 bases. Germline lookup yields CDR1 MNHNY and CDR2 SVGAGI (reference sequence). This CDR3 has 15 amino acids. With V trimmed by 5 bases and J by 6 bases, 8 bases remained unmatched. The CDR3: CASSLGTSGLGEQYF. The CDR3 nucleotides are TGTGCCAGCAGTCTAGGGACTAGCGGGTTGGGCGAGCAGTACTTC.

This clone was recorded a few times. This chain connects TRBV5-1 to TRBJ2-3; TRBD2 matches at 12 bases. The CDR3 consists of 19 residues. With V trimmed by 4 bases and J by 1 base, 13 bases remained unmatched. CDR1 and CDR2 from the germline V gene are SGHRS and YFSETQ. CDR3 amino acids: CASSLETSGGTSGTDTQYF. DNA for the CDR3: TGCGCCAGCAGCCTCGAAACTAGCGGGGGGACCTCTGGCACAGATACGCAGTATTTT.

The chain recombines TRBV15 with TRBJ2-1, with 15 bases aligning to TRBD2. This CDR3 is 15 amino acids long. CDR1 LNHNV and CDR2 YYDKDF come from the germline V gene (reference sequence). The V segment lost 3 bases and the J segment 8 bases; nucleotides outside the gene matches: 2. This CDR3 is CATSRGLAGGDEQFF. In DNA, the CDR3 is TGTGCCACCAGCAGGGGACTAGCGGGAGGCGATGAGCAGTTCTTC.

The chain joins TRBV4-3 to TRBJ2-1, with 11 bases identical to TRBD2. The V gene's germline CDR1 is LGHNA and CDR2 YSLEER. The length of the CDR3 is 15 residues. J gave up 9 bases and V 0 bases, and 4 bases lay outside the gene matches. The CDR3, as DNA: TGCGCCAGCAGCCAAGATAGCGGGAGGGCCGCTGAGCAGTTCTTC. Residues: CASSQDSGRAAEQFF.

The rearrangement joins TRBV11-1 to TRBJ2-7; D may be TRBD2 (5 bases). Germline assignment: CDR1 SGHAT and CDR2 FQDESV (reference sequence). This CDR3 contains 13 residues. The V end lost 0 bases, the J end lost 6 bases, and 9 bases lay between the germline ends. For the CDR3, the DNA is TGTGCCAGCAGCTTAGCGCTCCGGGGCGAGCAGTACTTC. This gives the protein CASSLALRGEQYF.

This rearrangement joins TRBV3-1 (or the pseudogene TRBV3-2) to TRBJ1-2; D gene unclear. Trimming cost V 3 bases and J 3 bases, with 5 bases left between them. The CDR3 is 12 amino acids. Germline-derived CDR1 and CDR2 are LGHDT and YNNKEL (reference sequence). CDR3 residues: CASSHADYGYTF. As DNA, the CDR3 is TGTGCCAGCAGCCATGCGGACTATGGCTACACCTTC.

This rearrangement joins TRBV4-1 to TRBJ1-2; 10 bases are shared with TRBD1. V lost 2 bases, J lost 4 bases, and 4 bases stayed unmatched. The germline V gene encodes CDR1 MGHRA and CDR2 YSYEKL. The CDR3 length is 15 residues. The CDR3 region has the DNA TGCGCCAGCAGCCAAACGGGACAGGGGAGCTATGGCTACACCTTC. This gives the protein CASSQTGQGSYGYTF.

The rearrangement links TRBV3-1 (or the pseudogene TRBV3-2) to TRBJ1-1; weak D call: TRBD1 (6 bases). The germline V gene encodes CDR1 LGHDT and CDR2 YNNKEL (reference sequence). Trimming stripped 4 bases from V and 7 bases from J, with 10 bases between. The CDR3 length is 12 residues. This CDR3 reads CASSRGQREAFF. CDR3 nucleotides: TGTGCCAGCAGCCGTGGACAGCGTGAAGCTTTCTTT.

The chain has TRBV28 and TRBJ1-6; 7 positions agree with TRBD1. CDR1 is MDHEN and CDR2 is SYDVKM in the germline V gene. The CDR3 has 17 residues. Trimming at V came to 6 bases and at J to 4 bases, leaving 12 bases not matched to a gene. The CDR3 sequence is CASSPGTDGLYNSPLHF. As DNA, the CDR3 is TGTGCCAGCAGCCCTGGGACAGACGGCCTTTATAATTCACCCCTCCACTTT.

This chain uses TRBV29-1 with TRBJ2-5, with TRBD2 identical over 14 bases. Trimming took 4 bases from V and 3 from J; bases not matched to a gene: 1. The CDR3 contains 14 residues. CDR1 SQVTM and CDR2 ANQGSEA come from the germline V gene. CDR3 loop: CSVAGLAGEETQYF. The CDR3 nucleotides are TGCAGCGTTGCGGGACTAGCGGGAGAAGAGACCCAGTACTTC.

The V gene is TRBV27, the J gene TRBJ1-2; 9 bases are a match to TRBD1. The germline V gene encodes CDR1 MNHEY and CDR2 SMNVEV (reference sequence). Trimming removed 6 bases from V and 3 bases from J; junction bases left unmatched: 5. The CDR3 has 14 residues. CDR3 amino acids: CASSRRQGDYGYTF. In DNA, the CDR3 is TGTGCCAGCAGCCGTAGACAGGGGGACTATGGCTACACCTTC.

The chain employs TRBV19 and TRBJ2-5; 8 nucleotides agree with TRBD1. After removal of 4 bases from V and 4 bases from J, the junction contained 11 bases not matched to a gene. In germline, CDR1 is LNHDA, CDR2 SQIVND (reference sequence). The CDR3 extends over 16 amino acids. CDR3 region: CASSNPTGGMGETQYF. The CDR3 nucleotides are TGTGCCAGTAGTAACCCCACAGGGGGTATGGGAGAGACCCAGTACTTC.

The chain has TRBV5-1 and TRBJ2-2; tentative D call: TRBD1 (5 bases). This CDR3 is 14 amino acids long. V dropped 5 bases and J dropped 7 bases, with 15 bases sitting between them. Germline CDR1 reads SGHRS; CDR2 reads YFSETQ. CDR3 in amino acids: CASSLEGAVGELFF. Here the CDR3 DNA reads TGCGCCAGCAGTTTAGAAGGGGCGGTCGGGGAGCTGTTTTTT. Based on the CDR3 plus reference TRBV5-1 and TRBJ2-2, the full variable domain is KAGVTQTPRYLIKTRGQQVTLSCSPISGHRSVSWYQQTPGQGLQFLFEYFSETQRNKGNFPGRFSGRQFSNSRSEMNVSTLELGDSALYLCASSLEGAVGELFFGEGSRLTVL.

The chain employs TRBV29-1 and TRBJ2-1; D perhaps matches TRBD2 (5 bases). CDR3 length: 14 residues. V was clipped by 7 bases and J by 4 bases, with 17 bases between them. Germline-derived CDR1 and CDR2 are SQVTM and ANQGSEA. The CDR3 here is CSDMGAAGYNEQFF. CDR3 in DNA: TGCAGCGATATGGGAGCTGCCGGGTACAATGAGCAGTTCTTC.

This chain's CDR3 is CASRSFGGDYEQYF. CDR3 DNA: TGCGCCAGCAGGAGTTTCGGGGGAGACTACGAGCAGTACTTC. The chain uses TRBV5-1 and TRBJ2-7; possibly TRBD2 for D (6 bases). Trimming stripped 5 bases from V and 3 bases from J, with 15 bases between. This CDR3 contains 14 residues. Germline CDR1 and CDR2: SGHRS and YFSETQ.

V is TRBV20-1 and J is TRBJ1-1; a weak D match, TRBD1 (5 bases). The germline V and J ends were trimmed by 2 bases and 8 bases, with 9 bases remaining between them. Germline V gene lookup returns CDR1 DFQATT and CDR2 SNEGSKA (reference sequence). The CDR3 totals 11 residues. CDR3 amino acids: CSARRGWEAFF. CDR3 DNA: TGCAGTGCTAGAAGGGGTTGGGAAGCTTTCTTT.

The V and J genes are TRBV19 and TRBJ1-4; D possibly corresponds to TRBD1 (6 bases). In germline, CDR1 is LNHDA, CDR2 SQIVND (reference sequence). The CDR3 sequence is 13 residues long. The V end was cut by 5 bases, the J end by 8 bases, with 12 bases between. The CDR3 is CASSVQGREKLFF. The CDR3 coding sequence is TGTGCCAGTAGTGTACAGGGAAGGGAAAAACTGTTTTTT.

This clone has a handful of counts. The chain employs TRBV6-1 and TRBJ1-4; possible D gene TRBD1, 6 bases. CDR1 and CDR2 from the germline V gene are MNHNS and SASEGT. There are 15 residues in the CDR3. Between the trimmed V and J ends, which lost 3 bases and 2 bases, there was a span of 10 bases. This chain's CDR3 is CASSDRGSTNEKLFF. The CDR3 DNA sequence: TGTGCCAGCAGTGACAGGGGTAGCACTAATGAAAAACTGTTTTTT.

The chain uses TRBV18 and TRBJ2-3; weak D call: TRBD1 (5 bases). Germline V gene sequence: CDR1 KGHSH, CDR2 LQKENI. V was shortened by 4 bases and J by 1 base, with 15 bases between the two germline ends. The CDR3 spans 16 residues. CDR3 DNA sequence: TGTGCCAGCTCACGCCCTCCAGGGTACGGCACAGATACGCAGTATTTT. This codes for CASSRPPGYGTDTQYF.

In its sample, this clone was seen a few times. The rearrangement uses TRBV19 and TRBJ2-3, with TRBD2 matching 9 bases. CDR1 and CDR2 (germline): LNHDA, SQIVND (reference sequence). The CDR3 has 16 residues. V lost 5 bases to trimming and J lost 1 base; unmatched junction nucleotides: 7. In DNA, the CDR3 is TGTGCCAGTAGTCCTGTAGCGGGAGCCGGCACAGATACGCAGTATTTT. Encoded protein: CASSPVAGAGTDTQYF.

The sample holds a few counts of this clone. The chain has TRBV6-6 and TRBJ1-2; TRBD1 matches 7 bases. The CDR3 is 19 amino acids. The germline CDR1 and CDR2 sequences are MNHNY and SVGAGI (reference sequence). J gave up 3 bases and V 5 bases, and 21 bases lay outside the gene matches. The CDR3 bases are TGTGCCAGCAGTCGACAGACAGGGATGTTTTTGGGGACCGACTATGGCTACACCTTC. The encoded protein is CASSRQTGMFLGTDYGYTF.